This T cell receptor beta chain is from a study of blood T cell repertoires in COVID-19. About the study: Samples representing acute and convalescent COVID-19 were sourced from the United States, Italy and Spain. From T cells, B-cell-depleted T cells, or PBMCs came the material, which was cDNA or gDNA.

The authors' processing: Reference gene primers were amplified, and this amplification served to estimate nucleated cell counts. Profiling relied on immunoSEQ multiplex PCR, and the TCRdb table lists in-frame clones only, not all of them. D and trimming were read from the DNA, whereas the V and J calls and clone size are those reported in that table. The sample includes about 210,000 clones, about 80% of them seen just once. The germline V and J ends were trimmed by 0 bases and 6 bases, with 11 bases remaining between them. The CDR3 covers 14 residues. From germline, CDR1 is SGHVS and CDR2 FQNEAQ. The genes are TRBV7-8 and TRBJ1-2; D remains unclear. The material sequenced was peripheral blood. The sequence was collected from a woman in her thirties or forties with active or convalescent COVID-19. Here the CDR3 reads CASSLAPRNHGYTF. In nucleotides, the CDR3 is TGTGCCAGCAGCTTAGCCCCCAGAAACCATGGCTACACCTTC. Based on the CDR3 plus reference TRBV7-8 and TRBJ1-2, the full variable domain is GAGVSQSPRYKVAKRGQDVALRCDPISGHVSLFWYQQALGQGPEFLTYFQNEAQLDKSGLPSDRFFAERPEGSVSTLKIQRTQQEDSAVYLCASSLAPRNHGYTFGSGTRLTVV.